These 16 T cell receptor beta chains share one sample of origin, sequenced in a study of T cells in Graves' hyperthyroidism and ophthalmopathy. TCR beta CDR3 sequences were amplified from RNA transcripts. The HTBI primer set was used in a first-round RT-PCR of the TCR CDR3. TCRdb re-called the multiplex PCR reads with MiXCR, one entry per CDR3 protein. The sample lists about 580,000 distinct CDR3 sequences; 14% were seen once. The source material was blood. The receptors stem from a woman in her 30s with Graves' hyperthyroidism that later progressed to Graves' ophthalmopathy.

This clonotype was detected many times. This chain links TRBV2 with TRBJ2-1, with TRBD2 matching over 7 bases. V lost 10 bases, J lost 7 bases, and 4 bases stayed unmatched. This CDR3 comprises 11 residues. Germline CDR1 and CDR2: SNHLY and FYNNEI. The CDR3 sequence: CANRRGNEQFF. In DNA, the CDR3 is TGTGCCAACAGGCGGGGGAATGAGCAGTTCTTC.

The chain couples TRBV12-3 or TRBV12-4 to TRBJ1-1; D is perhaps TRBD1 (6 bases). This CDR3 contains 13 residues. Trimming took 8 bases from V and 5 from J, leaving 15 bases between them. CDR3 region: CASWRGARTEAFF. CDR3 nucleotide sequence: TGTGCCAGCTGGCGGGGGGCGCGGACTGAAGCTTTCTTT.

This chain joins TRBV2 and TRBJ1-6; D remains ambiguous. Germline CDR1 is SNHLY and CDR2 is FYNNEI. This CDR3 contains 15 residues. V lost 6 bases and J lost 0, with 9 bases in between. CDR3 in amino acids: CASRTSSSYNSPLHF. The CDR3 coding sequence is TGTGCCAGCAGGACATCTAGCTCCTATAATTCACCCCTCCACTTT. The whole variable domain, remainder taken from reference TRBV2 and TRBJ1-6, is EPEVTQTPSHQVTQMGQEVILRCVPISNHLYFYWYRQILGQKVEFLVSFYNNEISEKSEIFDDQFSVERPDGSNFTLKIRSTKLEDSAMYFCASRTSSSYNSPLHFGNGTRLTVT.

This chain joins TRBV5-1 and TRBJ2-1; D tentatively fits TRBD1 or TRBD2 (6 bases each). The germline V gene has CDR1 SGHRS and CDR2 YFSETQ. Trimming stripped 4 bases from V and 7 bases from J, with 24 bases between. This CDR3 is built from 17 residues. The CDR3 protein is CASSPGTPGGLTNEQFF. For the CDR3, the DNA is TGCGCCAGCAGCCCTGGGACTCCTGGGGGGCTTACGAATGAGCAGTTCTTC.

The chain uses TRBV19 and TRBJ1-5, with 7 nucleotides matching TRBD1. J lost 4 bases, V lost 7 bases, and 13 bases had no gene match. Per the germline V gene, CDR1 is LNHDA and CDR2 is SQIVND (reference sequence). This CDR3 is 16 amino acids long. Written as DNA, the CDR3 is TGTGCCAGTAAGACTGGGCTGGGGACAGCTAATCAGCCCCAGCATTTT. Translating gives CASKTGLGTANQPQHF.

This clonotype has ten or more counts. The genes are TRBV20-1 and TRBJ2-1; a possible D gene is TRBD1 (5 bases). V gave up 0 bases and J gave up 0 bases, with 15 bases separating them. Looked up from germline, CDR1 is DFQATT and CDR2 is SNEGSKA (reference sequence). This CDR3 is built from 17 residues. Written as DNA, the CDR3 is TGCAGTGCTAGAGATAGGGGCCGATCCAGCTCCTACAATGAGCAGTTCTTC. Translation: CSARDRGRSSSYNEQFF.

This clonotype was detected ten times or more. This clone may be a read error of a much larger clone one base away. This chain connects TRBV6-1 to TRBJ1-1; D uncertain. Trimming stripped 8 bases from V and 0 bases from J, with 4 bases between. Germline CDR1 is MNHNS and CDR2 is SASEGT. CDR3 length equals 11 residues. CDR3: CASVLNTEAFF. As DNA, the CDR3 is TGTGCCAGCGTCCTGAACACTGAAGCTTTCTTT.

V is TRBV19 and J is TRBJ1-2; D call uncertain. Per the germline V gene, CDR1 is LNHDA and CDR2 is SQIVND (reference sequence). CDR3 length equals 12 residues. V dropped 4 bases and J dropped 4 bases, with 7 bases sitting between them. The CDR3 DNA is TGTGCCAGTAGTAGCCGGCCCTATGGCTACACCTTC. Translation: CASSSRPYGYTF.

This clonotype was counted at least ten times. Here the CDR3 reads CASRSQGMGNTEAFF. CDR3 in DNA: TGTGCCAGCAGGTCACAGGGAATGGGGAACACTGAAGCTTTCTTT. The rearrangement uses TRBV2 and TRBJ1-1; D might be TRBD1 (6 bases). Trimming pared 6 bases from V and 1 base from J, leaving 15 bases between. This CDR3 comprises 15 residues. Germline assignment: CDR1 SNHLY and CDR2 FYNNEI.

This clonotype showed up many times. The chain employs TRBV11-2 and TRBJ1-2, with a weak D call TRBD1 (6 bases). V lost 4 bases to trimming and J lost 5 bases, with 11 bases between them. The CDR3 has 13 amino acids. Looked up from germline, CDR1 is SGHAT and CDR2 is FQNNGV. CDR3 protein: CASSSQGWYGYTF. DNA of the CDR3: TGTGCCAGCAGCTCACAGGGTTGGTATGGCTACACCTTC. Supplemented by reference TRBV11-2 and TRBJ1-2, the full variable domain reads EAGVAQSPRYKIIEKRQSVAFWCNPISGHATLYWYQQILGQGPKLLIQFQNNGVVDDSQLPKDRFSAERLKGVDSTLKIQPAKLEDSAVYLCASSSQGWYGYTFGSGTRLTVV.

This clonotype was seen at least ten times. The chain links TRBV28 to TRBJ2-7, with TRBD2 identical over 7 bases. The V segment lost 6 bases and the J segment 2 bases; nucleotides outside the gene matches: 7. The CDR3 totals 14 residues. Germline CDR1 reads MDHEN; CDR2 reads SYDVKM. The CDR3 nucleotides are TGTGCCAGCAGCTCCAGAGCGGGAACCTACGAGCAGTACTTC. It translates to CASSSRAGTYEQYF.

This clonotype has at least ten counts. The rearrangement uses TRBV3-1 and TRBJ2-1, with 12 bases matching TRBD2. The CDR3 spans 17 residues. Germline CDR1 LGHDT, CDR2 YNNKEL (reference sequence). J lost 7 bases, V lost 4 bases, and 11 bases had no gene match. In DNA form, the CDR3 reads TGTGCCAGCAGCCGTAGCATTGAAACTAGCGGGAGGAATGAGCAGTTCTTC. Its protein is CASSRSIETSGRNEQFF.

V and J are TRBV3-1 and TRBJ2-2; TRBD1 matches 12 bases. Germline V gene lookup returns CDR1 LGHDT and CDR2 YNNKEL (reference sequence). The CDR3 spans 16 residues. V lost 1 base and J lost 5; bases outside the gene matches: 2. CDR3 loop: CASSQAGQGATGELFF. The CDR3 DNA reads as TGTGCCAGCAGCCAAGCGGGACAGGGGGCAACCGGGGAGCTGTTTTTT.

Ten or more counts support this clonotype. This sequence joins TRBV20-1 and TRBJ1-1; 7 positions agree with TRBD1. The CDR3 sequence is 17 residues long. The ends lost 0 bases at V and 0 bases at J; junction bases unmatched: 10. Germline CDR1 is DFQATT and CDR2 is SNEGSKA (reference sequence). The CDR3 spells CSARDWRTGDMNTEAFF. For the CDR3, the DNA is TGCAGTGCTAGAGATTGGAGGACAGGCGATATGAACACTGAAGCTTTCTTT.

This clonotype was seen many times. This chain connects TRBV4-1 to TRBJ1-4; TRBD1 might be the D (6 bases). Per the germline V gene, CDR1 is MGHRA and CDR2 is YSYEKL. V dropped 6 bases and J dropped 4 bases, with 9 bases sitting between them. The CDR3 spans 13 residues. The CDR3 here is CASRGQINEKLFF. The CDR3 bases are TGCGCCAGCAGAGGACAGATTAATGAAAAACTGTTTTTT.

The chain links TRBV2 to TRBJ1-4, with a tentative D call TRBD1 (6 bases). Germline V lookup: CDR1 SNHLY, CDR2 FYNNEI. Deletions cut 6 bases from V and 6 bases from J, with 11 bases between. CDR3 length equals 13 residues. The CDR3 sequence is CASSARTDEKLFF. Written as DNA, the CDR3 is TGTGCCAGCAGCGCGCGGACAGATGAAAAACTGTTTTTT.